The table lists the clone carrying this T cell receptor (beta chain) with a few counts. What it binds is not known. One entry per CDR3 protein results from TCRdb running MiXCR on the 5' RACE reads. In the table there are 200,000 or so distinct CDR3 sequences, less than 20% of which are singletons. The source of the sample is a study of identical twins. Study-wide points: Twins' excess sharing was less marked for out-of-frame beta sequences. Cord blood beta clonotypes present at high abundance carried fewer insertions; no such pattern appeared in memory repertoires.

These data are also associated with another study on T cells expressing NK-cell markers. That investigation notes: The study drew TCR beta repertoires from sorted CD3+CD56+NKG2C+, CD3+CD56+NKG2C- and CD3+CD56-NKG2C+ T cells.

The receptor was derived from a young woman in good health. Sequenced sample: CD8+ T cells sorted from blood.

CDR3 in amino acids: CASSVAKGEYNEQFF. CDR3 bases: TGTGCCAGCAGCGTAGCTAAGGGGGAGTACAATGAGCAGTTCTTC. The chain has TRBV9 and TRBJ2-1, with D tentatively TRBD1 (6 bases). The length of the CDR3 is 15 residues. V lost 0 bases and J 4 bases, leaving 11 bases between the germline ends. The germline V gene encodes CDR1 SGDLS and CDR2 YYNGEE.